This T cell receptor beta chain was obtained from a study of blood T cells in healthy people across ages. Study results and limitations: The unsorted PBMCs prevented any conclusive comparison of naive versus antigen-experienced cells. Donor CMV status, an unknown factor, possibly confounded changes in expanded clonotypes. Higher diversity, along with more naive CD4+ cells, distinguished long-lived donors from aged donors.

From germline, CDR1 is MNHEY and CDR2 SVGAGI. This CDR3 is built from 15 residues. With regard to this clonotype: Its antigen is currently unknown. The junction departs from germline at one end; a sequencing error may be responsible.

The use of a sample-barcoded 5' primer and a J-beta primer mix characterized a second PCR of roughly 6 to 11 cycles. TCRdb re-called the 5' RACE reads with MiXCR, one entry per CDR3 protein. The repertoire has about 1,800,000 distinct CDR3 sequences, 28% of them found once; the top ten carry about 8%. The specimen was blood. The source is a woman between 25 and 40 years old in good health. The chain recombines TRBV6-5 with TRBJ2-2, with D perhaps being TRBD1 or TRBD2 (6 bases each). CDR3 amino acids: CAIRSPGAKAGERFF. The CDR3 nucleotides read TGTGCCATCAGATCTCCGGGGGCGAAGGCCGGGGAGCGGTTTTTT.